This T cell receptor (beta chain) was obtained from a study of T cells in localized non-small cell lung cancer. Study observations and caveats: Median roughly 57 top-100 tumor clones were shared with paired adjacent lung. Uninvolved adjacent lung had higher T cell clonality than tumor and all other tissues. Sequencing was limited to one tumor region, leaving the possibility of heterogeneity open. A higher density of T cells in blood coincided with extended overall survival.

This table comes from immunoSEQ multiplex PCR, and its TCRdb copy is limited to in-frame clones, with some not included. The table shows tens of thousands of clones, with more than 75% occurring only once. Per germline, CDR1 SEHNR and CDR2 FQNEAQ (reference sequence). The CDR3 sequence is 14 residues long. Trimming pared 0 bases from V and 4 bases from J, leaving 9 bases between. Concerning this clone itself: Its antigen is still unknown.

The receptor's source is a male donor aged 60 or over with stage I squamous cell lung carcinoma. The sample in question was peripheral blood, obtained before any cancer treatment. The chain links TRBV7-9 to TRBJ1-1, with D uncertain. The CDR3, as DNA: TGTGCCAGCAGCTTAGCGCAAGGCAGCACTGAAGCTTTCTTT. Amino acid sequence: CASSLAQGSTEAFF.